This entry is about one TCR beta chain. As yet, its antigen is unknown. This sample is drawn from a study of cytomegalovirus exposure and HLA in healthy donors. In the PCR, 60 Vbeta and 13 Jbeta primers were used. Profiling relied on immunoSEQ multiplex PCR, and the TCRdb table lists in-frame clones only, not all of them. This sample has roughly 180,000 clones, with approximately 80% found just once. Study results and limitations: Prediction of most subjects' HLA-A and HLA-B alleles by TCR beta sequences was reportedly accurate. Reports described diagnosis of cytomegalovirus status by the classifier as highly specific and sensitive.

V lost 4 bases, J lost 7 bases, and 13 bases stayed unmatched. The length of the CDR3 is 16 residues. CDR1 and CDR2 (germline): SNHLY, FYNNEI. The chain carries TRBV2 and TRBJ2-1, with 7 positions matching TRBD1. The clonotype originates from a young man in good health and CMV-seronegative. The specimen was PBMCs. The CDR3 nucleotides are TGTGCCAGCAGTGCCAATCCGAGTGGGACAGTTAATGAGCAGTTCTTC. The encoded protein is CASSANPSGTVNEQFF.